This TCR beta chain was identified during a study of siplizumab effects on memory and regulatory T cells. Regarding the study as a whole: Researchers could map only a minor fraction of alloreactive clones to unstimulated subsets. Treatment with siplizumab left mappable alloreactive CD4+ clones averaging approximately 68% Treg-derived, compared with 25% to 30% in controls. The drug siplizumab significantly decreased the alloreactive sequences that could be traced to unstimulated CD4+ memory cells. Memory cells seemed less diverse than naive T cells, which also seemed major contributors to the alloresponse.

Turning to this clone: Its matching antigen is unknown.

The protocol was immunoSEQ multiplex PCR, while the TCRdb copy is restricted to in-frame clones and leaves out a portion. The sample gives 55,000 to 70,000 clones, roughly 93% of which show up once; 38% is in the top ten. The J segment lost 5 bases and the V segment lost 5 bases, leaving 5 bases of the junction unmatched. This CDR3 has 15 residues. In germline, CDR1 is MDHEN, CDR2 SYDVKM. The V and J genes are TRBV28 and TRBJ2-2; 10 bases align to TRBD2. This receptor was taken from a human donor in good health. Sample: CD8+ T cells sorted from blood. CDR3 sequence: CASSPSGSLTGELFF. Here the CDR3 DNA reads TGTGCCAGCAGTCCTAGCGGGAGTCTGACCGGGGAGCTGTTTTTT.